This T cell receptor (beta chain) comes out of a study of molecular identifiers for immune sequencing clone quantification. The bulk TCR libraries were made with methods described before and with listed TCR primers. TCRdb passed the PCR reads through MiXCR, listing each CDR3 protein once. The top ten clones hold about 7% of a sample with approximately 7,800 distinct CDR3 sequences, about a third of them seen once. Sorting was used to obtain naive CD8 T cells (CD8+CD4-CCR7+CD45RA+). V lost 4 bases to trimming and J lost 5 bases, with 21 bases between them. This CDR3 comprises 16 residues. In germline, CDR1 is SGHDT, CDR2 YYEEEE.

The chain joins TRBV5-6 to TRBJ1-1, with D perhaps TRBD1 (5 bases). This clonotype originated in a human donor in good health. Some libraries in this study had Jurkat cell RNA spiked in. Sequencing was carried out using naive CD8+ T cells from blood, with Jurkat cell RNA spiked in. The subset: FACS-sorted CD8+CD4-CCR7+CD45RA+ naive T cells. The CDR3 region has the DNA TGTGCCAGCAGCCGGGTCCCTACAGGAAGGAGGACTGAAGCTTTCTTT. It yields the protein CASSRVPTGRRTEAFF.